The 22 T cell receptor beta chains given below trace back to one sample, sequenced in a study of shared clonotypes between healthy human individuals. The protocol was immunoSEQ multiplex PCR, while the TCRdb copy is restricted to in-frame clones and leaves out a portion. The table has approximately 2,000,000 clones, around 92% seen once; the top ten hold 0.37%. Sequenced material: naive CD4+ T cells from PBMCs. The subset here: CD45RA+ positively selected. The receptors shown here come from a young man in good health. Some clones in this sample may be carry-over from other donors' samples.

The CDR3 DNA reads TGTGCCAGCAGTCTCACGTCGGGACTCGTCAACACAGATACGCAGTATTTT. Translation: CASSLTSGLVNTDTQYF. The genes are TRBV28 and TRBJ2-3; possibly TRBD2 for D (6 bases). V lost 5 bases to trimming and J lost 2 bases, with 20 bases between them. CDR3 length: 17 amino acids. Germline values: CDR1 MDHEN, CDR2 SYDVKM.

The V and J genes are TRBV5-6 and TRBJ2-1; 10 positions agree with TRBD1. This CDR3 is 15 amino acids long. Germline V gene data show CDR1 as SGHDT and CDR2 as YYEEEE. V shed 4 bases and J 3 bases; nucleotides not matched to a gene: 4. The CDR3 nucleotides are TGTGCCAGCAGCGACAGGGGGCCCCTCTACAATGAGCAGTTCTTC. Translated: CASSDRGPLYNEQFF.

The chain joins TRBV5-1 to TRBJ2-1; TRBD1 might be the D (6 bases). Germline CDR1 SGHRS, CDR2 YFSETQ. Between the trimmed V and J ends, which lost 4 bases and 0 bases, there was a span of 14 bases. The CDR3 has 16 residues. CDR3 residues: CASSGRGGSSYNEQFF. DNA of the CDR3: TGCGCCAGCAGCGGACGAGGGGGTAGCTCCTACAATGAGCAGTTCTTC.

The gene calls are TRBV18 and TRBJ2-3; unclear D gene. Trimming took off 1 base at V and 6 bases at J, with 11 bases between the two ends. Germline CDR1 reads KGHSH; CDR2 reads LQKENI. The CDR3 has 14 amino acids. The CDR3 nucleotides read TGTGCCAGCTCACCACGAGTTCTCGGGGATACGCAGTATTTT. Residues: CASSPRVLGDTQYF.

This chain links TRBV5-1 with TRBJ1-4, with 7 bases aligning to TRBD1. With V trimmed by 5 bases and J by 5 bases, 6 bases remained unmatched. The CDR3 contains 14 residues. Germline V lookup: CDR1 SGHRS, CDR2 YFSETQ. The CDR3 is CASRLQGPNEKLFF. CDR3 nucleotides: TGCGCCAGCAGGCTACAGGGGCCCAATGAAAAACTGTTTTTT.

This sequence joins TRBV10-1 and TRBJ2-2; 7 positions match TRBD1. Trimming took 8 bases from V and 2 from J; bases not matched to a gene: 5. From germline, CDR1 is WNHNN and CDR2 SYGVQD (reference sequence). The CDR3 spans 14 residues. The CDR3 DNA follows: TGCGCCAGCGGGGACAGTTTAAACACCGGGGAGCTGTTTTTT. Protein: CASGDSLNTGELFF.

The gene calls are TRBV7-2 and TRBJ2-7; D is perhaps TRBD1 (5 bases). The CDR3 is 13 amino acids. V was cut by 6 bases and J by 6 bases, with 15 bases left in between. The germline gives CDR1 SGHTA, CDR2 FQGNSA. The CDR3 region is CASSSGPRVEQYF. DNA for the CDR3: TGTGCCAGCAGTTCTGGACCCAGGGTCGAGCAGTACTTC.

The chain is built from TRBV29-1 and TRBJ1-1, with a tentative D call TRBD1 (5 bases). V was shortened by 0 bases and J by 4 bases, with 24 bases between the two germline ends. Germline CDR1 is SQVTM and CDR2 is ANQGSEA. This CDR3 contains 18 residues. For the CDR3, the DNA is TGCAGCGTTGAAGATCGGCACAGGAGGAGGGCCTCGGGCACTGAAGCTTTCTTT. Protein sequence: CSVEDRHRRRASGTEAFF.

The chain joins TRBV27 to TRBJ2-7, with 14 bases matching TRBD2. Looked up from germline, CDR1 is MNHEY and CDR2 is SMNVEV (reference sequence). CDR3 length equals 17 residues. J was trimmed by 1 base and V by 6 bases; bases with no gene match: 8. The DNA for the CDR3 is TGTGCCAGCAGCGCCAAAGGACTAGCGGGAGGTTCCTACGAGCAGTACTTC. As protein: CASSAKGLAGGSYEQYF.

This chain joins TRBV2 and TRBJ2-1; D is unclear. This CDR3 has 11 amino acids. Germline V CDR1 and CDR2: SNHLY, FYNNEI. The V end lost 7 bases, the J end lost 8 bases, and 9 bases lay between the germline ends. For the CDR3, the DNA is TGTGCCAGCATTCGCGGTTATGAGCAGTTCTTC. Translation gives CASIRGYEQFF.

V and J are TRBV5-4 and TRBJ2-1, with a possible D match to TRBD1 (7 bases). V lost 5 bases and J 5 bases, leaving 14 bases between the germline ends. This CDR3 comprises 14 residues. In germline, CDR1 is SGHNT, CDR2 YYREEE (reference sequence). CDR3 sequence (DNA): TGTGCCAGCAGACCGCGGGACAGCGACAATGAGCAGTTCTTC. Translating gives CASRPRDSDNEQFF.

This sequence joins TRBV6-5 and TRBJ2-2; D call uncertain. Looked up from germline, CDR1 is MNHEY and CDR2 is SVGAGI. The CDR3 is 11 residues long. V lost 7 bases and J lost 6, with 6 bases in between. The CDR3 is CASKGPGELFF. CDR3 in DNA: TGTGCCAGCAAAGGGCCCGGGGAGCTGTTTTTT.

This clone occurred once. For the CDR3, the DNA is TGTGCCAGCAGTGAACACGCTTCACCCCTCCACTTT. Its protein product is CASSEHASPLHF. The chain carries TRBV28 and TRBJ1-6, with D uncertain. Germline loops: CDR1 MDHEN, CDR2 SYDVKM. V was clipped by 5 bases and J by 9 bases, with 8 bases between them. The CDR3 has 12 amino acids.

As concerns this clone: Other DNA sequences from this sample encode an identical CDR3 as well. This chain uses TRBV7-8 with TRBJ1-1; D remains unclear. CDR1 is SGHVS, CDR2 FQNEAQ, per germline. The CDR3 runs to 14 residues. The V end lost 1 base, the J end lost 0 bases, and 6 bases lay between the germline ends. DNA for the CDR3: TGTGCCAGCAGCTTAGTGTCACTGAACACTGAAGCTTTCTTT. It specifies CASSLVSLNTEAFF.

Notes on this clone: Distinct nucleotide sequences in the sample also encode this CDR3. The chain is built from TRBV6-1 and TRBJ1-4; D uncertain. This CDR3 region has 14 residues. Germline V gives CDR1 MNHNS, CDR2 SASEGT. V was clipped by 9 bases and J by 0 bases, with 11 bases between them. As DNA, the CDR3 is TGTGCCAGTTCCCGGACGGCAACTAATGAAAAACTGTTTTTT. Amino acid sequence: CASSRTATNEKLFF.

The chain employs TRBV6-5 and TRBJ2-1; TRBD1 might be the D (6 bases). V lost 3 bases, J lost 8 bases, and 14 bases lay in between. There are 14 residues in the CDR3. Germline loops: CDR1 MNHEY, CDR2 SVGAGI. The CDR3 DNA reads TGTGCCAGCAGTTATTGGGGGCAGGGCGATGAGCAGTTCTTC. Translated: CASSYWGQGDEQFF.

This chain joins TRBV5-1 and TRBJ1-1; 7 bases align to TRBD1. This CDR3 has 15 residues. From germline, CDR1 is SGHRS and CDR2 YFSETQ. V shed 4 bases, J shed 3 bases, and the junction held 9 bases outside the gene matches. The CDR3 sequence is CASSVGTGTDTEAFF. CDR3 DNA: TGCGCCAGCAGCGTTGGAACAGGGACAGACACTGAAGCTTTCTTT.

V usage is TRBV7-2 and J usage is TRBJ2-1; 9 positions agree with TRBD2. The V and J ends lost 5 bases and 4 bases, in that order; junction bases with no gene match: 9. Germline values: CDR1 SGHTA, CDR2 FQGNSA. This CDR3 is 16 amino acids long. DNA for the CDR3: TGTGCCAGCAGCCCCCGTAGCGGGAGTGGGTACAATGAGCAGTTCTTC. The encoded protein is CASSPRSGSGYNEQFF.

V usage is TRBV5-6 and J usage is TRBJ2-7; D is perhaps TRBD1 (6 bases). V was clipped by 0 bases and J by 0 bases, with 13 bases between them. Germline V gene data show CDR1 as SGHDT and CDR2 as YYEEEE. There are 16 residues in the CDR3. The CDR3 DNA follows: TGTGCCAGCAGCTTGGCCCGAGGACAGAGCTCCTACGAGCAGTACTTC. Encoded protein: CASSLARGQSSYEQYF.

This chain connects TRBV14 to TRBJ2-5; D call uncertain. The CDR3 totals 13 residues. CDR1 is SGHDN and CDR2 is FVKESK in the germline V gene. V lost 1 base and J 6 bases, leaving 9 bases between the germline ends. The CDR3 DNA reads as TGTGCCAGCAGCCAAGTGGATGAGAAGACCCAGTACTTC. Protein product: CASSQVDEKTQYF.

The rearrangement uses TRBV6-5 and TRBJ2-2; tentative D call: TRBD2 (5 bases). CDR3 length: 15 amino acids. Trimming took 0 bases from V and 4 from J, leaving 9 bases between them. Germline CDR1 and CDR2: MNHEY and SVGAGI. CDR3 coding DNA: TGTGCCAGCAGTTACTCGAATGGAGGCACCGGGGAGCTGTTTTTT. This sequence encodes CASSYSNGGTGELFF.

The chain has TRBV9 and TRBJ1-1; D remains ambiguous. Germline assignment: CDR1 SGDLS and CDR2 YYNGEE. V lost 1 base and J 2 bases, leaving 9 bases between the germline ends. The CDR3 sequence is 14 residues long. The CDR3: CASSVSAQNTEAFF. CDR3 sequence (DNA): TGTGCCAGCAGCGTATCGGCGCAAAACACTGAAGCTTTCTTT.